The T cell receptor (beta chain) described here comes from a study of blood T cell repertoires in COVID-19 (dated by TCRdb to about 2020). Regarding the study in general: Collaborator samples came from the United States, Italy and Spain and covered acute and convalescent phases of COVID-19. The samples were drawn from the first 160 participants of the ongoing ImmuneRACE study and from 1,254 subjects provided by 6 global collaborators. The repertoires were released in a freely available public database intended as a resource for research on the immune response to SARS-CoV-2. The dataset comprised deeply sampled blood TCRbeta repertoires from subjects exposed to, actively infected with, or recovered from COVID-19. Where available, HLA class I and class II types were obtained from metadata supplied by the sample provider rather than from assay-based typing. The sample metadata nearly always contained a de-identified subject ID, COVID-19 status, age in years and sex. The prospective study material was composed of cDNA or gDNA derived from T cells, B-cell-depleted T cells, or PBMCs. Beyond this particular receptor, the publication reports: Clinical and demographic metadata were provided uncurated, with the amount varying by source and participant.

Each collaborating institution followed its own protocols to collect whole blood in K2EDTA tubes. For TCRbeta analysis, collaborators shipped samples in one of three forms: frozen whole blood, isolated PBMCs, or DNA extracted from either of those sample types. The immunoSEQ Assay, a bias-controlled multiplex PCR, was used to amplify TCRbeta CDR3 regions from genomic DNA. In the authors' own workflow: Nucleated cell counts per sample were estimated from amplification of reference gene primers within the assay. Sequence reads were collapsed and filtered to measure the absolute abundance of every unique TCRbeta CDR3 rearrangement. For each sample, productive Simpson clonality was calculated as the square root of Simpson's diversity index over productive rearrangements. Imported from immuneACCESS, the table was reduced by TCRdb to in-frame sequences with V and J called. These copies leave out some clones; in studies compared against another copy, an unresolved V gene accounts for under half, and the cause of the remainder is not known. The DNA was the basis for D and trimming; V, J and clone size are from that table. For this sample there are approximately 40,000 clones; around 85% appear just once. The ten largest clones add up to about 40% of the sample.

Turning to this clone: The specificity of this receptor is unknown. No much larger clonotype is one base removed from it; base qualities were not supplied.

The germline V gene sets CDR1 to SQVTM and CDR2 to ANQGSEA. Trimming leaves V shorter by 6 bases and J shorter by 4 bases, with the junction holding 9 bases beyond the gene matches. Taken from cysteine to phenylalanine, the CDR3 has 14 residues. The entry retains the CDR3 DNA only, 42 bases that are in frame from base 1. Recombination connected TRBV29-1 to TRBJ2-5; TRBD1 matches 9 bases in the middle. This clonotype was sampled from a man in his sixties with active or convalescent COVID-19. The sequencing input was peripheral blood. In nucleotides, the sequence is TGCAGCGTCGGGACAGGGCAGCGCCTAGAGACCCAGTACTTC. Its amino acids are CSVGTGQRLETQYF.